Listed below are T cell receptor beta chains from one sample, sequenced in a study of T cell responses to AZD1222 COVID-19 vaccine. Only in-frame clones appear in the TCRdb table, and some are missing; sequencing was by immunoSEQ multiplex PCR. Here the sample spans approximately 160,000 clones, about nine tenths being singletons. This specimen was peripheral blood, taken on day 0 of AZD1222 vaccination. Receptors were obtained from an adult in good health. CDR3s include the opening cysteine and the closing phenylalanine or tryptophan. D genes are given only for firm matches. Not all rows give a size; the values are once, few, many and, for expanded clones, a class.

j_gene | abundance | d_gene | v_gene | CDR3aa | CDR3nt
TRBJ1-5 | . | TRBD1 | TRBV12-5 | CASGRQGSNQPQHF | TGTGCTAGTGGTAGACAGGGGAGCAATCAGCCCCAGCATTTT
TRBJ2-6 | . | TRBD1 | TRBV27 | CASSSGRGKDGANVLTF | TGTGCCAGCAGTTCAGGCAGGGGGAAAGATGGGGCCAACGTCCTGACTTTC
TRBJ2-3 | . | . | TRBV10-3 | CATTRQGGTDTQYF | TGTGCCACGACCCGCCAAGGAGGCACAGATACGCAGTATTTT
TRBJ1-5 | . | TRBD1 | TRBV6-2/TRBV6-3 | CASSYQGQLSNQPQHF | TGTGCCAGCAGTTACCAGGGACAGCTTAGCAATCAGCCCCAGCATTTT
TRBJ2-3 | . | TRBD2 | TRBV6-6 | CASSPVRGLAGGRVTDTQYF | TGTGCCAGCAGCCCAGTTCGGGGACTAGCGGGGGGCCGGGTCACAGATACGCAGTATTTT
TRBJ2-2 | . | TRBD1 | TRBV5-1 | CASSLEQGGTGELFF | TGCGCCAGCAGCTTGGAACAGGGGGGCACCGGGGAGCTGTTTTTT
TRBJ2-2 | . | . | TRBV9 | CASSVEGTGPGELFF | TGTGCCAGCAGCGTAGAGGGGACGGGGCCCGGGGAGCTGTTTTTT
TRBJ2-7 | . | TRBD1 | TRBV7-3 | CASSSGTGVPPSEQYF | TGTGCCAGCAGCTCCGGGACAGGAGTCCCTCCTAGCGAGCAGTACTTC
TRBJ2-3 | . | . | TRBV18 | CASSPRNTDTQYF | TGTGCCAGCTCACCTAGGAACACAGATACGCAGTATTTT
TRBJ1-5 | . | . | TRBV7-2 | CASSLRTDSNQPQHF | TGTGCCAGCAGCTTAAGAACGGATAGCAATCAGCCCCAGCATTTT
TRBJ2-1 | few | TRBD2 | TRBV6-4 | CASSGLAGGDEQFF | TGTGCCAGCAGTGGACTAGCGGGAGGGGATGAGCAGTTCTTC
TRBJ2-1 | few | . | TRBV20-1 | CSASGQDSYNEQFF | TGCAGTGCTAGTGGGCAGGACTCCTACAATGAGCAGTTCTTC
TRBJ2-7 | . | TRBD2 | TRBV6-5 | CASGGGPSYEQYF | TGTGCCAGCGGCGGGGGGCCGAGCTACGAGCAGTACTTC
TRBJ2-7 | . | . | TRBV19 | CASSTWAFYEQYF | TGTGCCAGTAGTACTTGGGCCTTCTACGAGCAGTACTTC
TRBJ2-6 | . | . | TRBV7-2 | CASSSYHRASGANVLTF | TGTGCCAGCAGCTCTTATCACAGGGCCTCTGGGGCCAACGTCCTGACTTTC
TRBJ1-2 | . | . | TRBV5-1 | CASSLEQAGYTF | TGCGCCAGCAGCTTGGAACAGGCTGGCTACACCTTC
TRBJ1-1 | . | . | TRBV6-5 | CASSPGEKAFF | TGTGCCAGCTCCCCAGGGGAGAAAGCTTTCTTT
TRBJ1-2 | . | TRBD1 | TRBV3-1/TRBV3-2 | CASSFRTGGNYGYTF | TGTGCCAGCAGCTTCAGGACAGGGGGGAACTATGGCTACACCTTC
TRBJ2-3 | . | TRBD2 | TRBV9 | CASSASGGTDTQYF | TGTGCCAGCAGCGCTAGCGGGGGCACAGATACGCAGTATTTT
TRBJ1-2 | . | . | TRBV4-1 | CASSQDWGLSYGYTF | TGCGCCAGCAGCCAAGATTGGGGACTGAGCTATGGCTACACCTTC